Each of the 18 T cell receptor beta chains below was sequenced from the same sample in a study of PD-1 blockade in classical Hodgkin lymphoma. Repertoires were generated with immunoSEQ multiplex PCR, while TCRdb's copy carries only in-frame clones and drops some. The sample contains around 41,000 clones, under 75% of which appear only once. Brentuximab vedotin exposure varied among the patients, all of whom had relapsed after autologous stem cell transplantation. This specimen consisted of peripheral blood mononuclear cells (PBMCs), obtained before the second cycle of nivolumab. These receptors originate from a human donor with classical Hodgkin lymphoma.

The V call is TRBV14, the J call TRBJ1-2, with D tentatively TRBD1 (6 bases). From germline, CDR1 is SGHDN and CDR2 FVKESK. The CDR3 loop spans 15 amino acids. V lost 4 bases to trimming and J lost 4 bases, with 16 bases between them. This CDR3 is CASSLATGGGYGYTF. As DNA, the CDR3 is TGTGCCAGCAGCCTTGCCACGGGGGGCGGCTATGGCTACACCTTC.

This sequence joins TRBV7-9 and TRBJ1-6; D is possibly TRBD1 (5 bases). The germline V gene has CDR1 SEHNR and CDR2 FQNEAQ (reference sequence). Trimming shortened V by 7 bases and J by 10 bases, and 14 bases separated the two germline ends. This CDR3 has 13 residues. In DNA form, the CDR3 reads TGTGCCAGCAACACAGGCGCGGGATCACCCCTCCACTTT. Translation: CASNTGAGSPLHF.

This chain's CDR3 is CASSYSKAAGSYEQYF. In nucleotides, the CDR3 is TGTGCCAGCAGTTACTCGAAAGCGGCGGGATCCTACGAGCAGTACTTC. V usage is TRBV6-5 and J usage is TRBJ2-7, with TRBD2 as a possible D gene (6 bases). The V gene's germline CDR1 is MNHEY and CDR2 SVGAGI. There are 16 residues in the CDR3. Trimming took off 0 bases at V and 1 base at J, with 13 bases between the two ends.

The gene calls are TRBV15 and TRBJ2-1; 9 nucleotides align to TRBD1. The J segment lost 8 bases and the V segment lost 3 bases, leaving 5 bases of the junction unmatched. This CDR3 is built from 14 residues. CDR1 is LNHNV and CDR2 is YYDKDF in the germline V gene (reference sequence). CDR3 sequence (DNA): TGTGCCACCAGCAGTTACAGGGGGCTGGATGAGCAGTTCTTC. Amino acid sequence: CATSSYRGLDEQFF.

The rearrangement links TRBV19 to TRBJ2-3, with 8 bases identical to TRBD2. Trimming took 9 bases from V and 4 from J; bases not matched to a gene: 6. The V gene's germline CDR1 is LNHDA and CDR2 SQIVND (reference sequence). The CDR3 runs to 13 residues. The CDR3 loop reads CASGGARADTQYF. As DNA, the CDR3 is TGTGCCAGCGGGGGGGCTAGGGCAGATACGCAGTATTTT. Full variable domain (remainder filled in from reference TRBV19 and TRBJ2-3): DGGITQSPKYLFRKEGQNVTLSCEQNLNHDAMYWYRQDPGQGLRLIYYSQIVNDFQKGDIAEGYSVSREKKESFPLTVTSAQKNPTAFYLCASGGARADTQYFGPGTRLTVL.

In the case of this clone: The same CDR3 arises from other DNA sequences in this sample as well. This rearrangement joins TRBV7-6 to TRBJ2-7, with 9 bases that match TRBD1. Germline CDR1 is SGHVS and CDR2 is FNYEAQ. Trimming removed 1 base from V and 7 bases from J; junction bases left unmatched: 2. The CDR3 is 13 amino acids. The chain's CDR3 is CASSLGGQGEQYF. For the CDR3, the DNA is TGTGCCAGCAGCTTAGGGGGACAGGGAGAGCAGTACTTC.

This clone was picked up one time. CDR3 region: CASRPGQNGEAFF. In DNA form, the CDR3 reads TGTGCCAGCAGACCGGGACAGAACGGTGAAGCTTTCTTT. The chain is built from TRBV28 and TRBJ1-1, with 7 bases lining up with TRBD1. Germline V lookup: CDR1 MDHEN, CDR2 SYDVKM. Trimming removed 6 bases from V and 7 bases from J; junction bases left unmatched: 8. The CDR3 is made up of 13 amino acids.

The CDR3 loop reads CASSSTSGPLYNEQFF. For the CDR3, the DNA is TGTGCCAGCAGTTCGACTAGCGGGCCCCTTTACAATGAGCAGTTCTTC. The chain joins TRBV7-9 to TRBJ2-1, with 10 bases identical to TRBD2. CDR1 and CDR2 from the germline V gene are SEHNR and FQNEAQ (reference sequence). The CDR3 contains 16 residues. The V gene end was trimmed by 6 bases and the J gene end by 4 bases; junction bases not matched to a gene: 9.

The chain combines TRBV7-3 with TRBJ1-2; 7 positions match TRBD1. The CDR3 contains 12 residues. The V and J ends lost 11 bases and 0 bases, in that order; junction bases with no gene match: 3. Germline V gives CDR1 SGHTA, CDR2 FQGTGA. CDR3 sequence reads: CAGDRTNYGYTF. In DNA, the CDR3 is TGTGCCGGGGACAGAACTAACTATGGCTACACCTTC.

The sample holds a few counts of this clone. The rearrangement joins TRBV6-4 to TRBJ2-1; 8 nucleotides line up with TRBD2. The ends lost 0 bases at V and 3 bases at J; junction bases unmatched: 7. CDR1 is MRHNA, CDR2 SNTAGT, per germline. The CDR3 length is 17 residues. The CDR3 bases are TGTGCCAGCAGTGACTCGTTCCGGGAGGGCGACTACAATGAGCAGTTCTTC. Encoded protein: CASSDSFREGDYNEQFF.

This clone was found once. J is TRBJ2-1 and V is TRBV5-1; no firm D call. V was pared by 7 bases and J by 6 bases, with 20 bases between. The CDR3 sequence is 15 residues long. CDR1 is SGHRS, CDR2 YFSETQ, per germline. The CDR3 bases are TGCGCCAGCGGCAGGCGGCTAGAGAGCCCCAATGAGCAGTTCTTC. Its translation: CASGRRLESPNEQFF.

V and J are TRBV6-1 and TRBJ2-7; D is uncertain. The CDR3 extends over 13 amino acids. Trimming pared 4 bases from V and 0 bases from J, leaving 7 bases between. Germline V gene lookup returns CDR1 MNHNS and CDR2 SASEGT. The CDR3 sequence: CASSVGPSYEQYF. CDR3 in DNA: TGTGCCAGCAGTGTCGGACCCTCCTACGAGCAGTACTTC.

This clone occurred a few times. The V call is TRBV4-2, the J call TRBJ2-7; possible D gene TRBD1, 5 bases. Looked up from germline, CDR1 is LGHNA and CDR2 is YNFKEQ. The CDR3 sequence is 17 residues long. V lost 0 bases and J lost 8, with 23 bases in between. The CDR3 here is CASSQDSTGQGQRKQYF. The CDR3 DNA sequence: TGTGCCAGCAGCCAAGACAGTACCGGGCAGGGTCAGAGGAAGCAGTACTTC.

The V gene is TRBV10-2, the J gene TRBJ2-1; 12 bases match TRBD2. This CDR3 comprises 18 residues. The germline V gene has CDR1 WSHSY and CDR2 SAAADI. Trimming removed 2 bases from V and 0 bases from J; junction bases left unmatched: 5. CDR3 region: CASSEASGGVSSYNEQFF. Here the CDR3 DNA reads TGCGCCAGCAGTGAGGCTAGCGGGGGGGTGAGCTCCTACAATGAGCAGTTCTTC.

The chain employs TRBV29-1 and TRBJ1-3; D possibly corresponds to TRBD1 (6 bases). The germline CDR1 and CDR2 sequences are SQVTM and ANQGSEA. This CDR3 has 14 residues. Trimming shortened V by 7 bases and J by 0 bases, and 13 bases separated the two germline ends. The CDR3 loop is CSALEGVSGNTIYF. CDR3 coding DNA: TGCAGCGCCCTAGAGGGGGTCTCTGGAAACACCATATATTTT.

This clone was found a few times. The chain employs TRBV6-5 and TRBJ2-1; no clear D. Germline values: CDR1 MNHEY, CDR2 SVGAGI. V dropped 0 bases and J dropped 6 bases, with 15 bases sitting between them. This CDR3 is built from 16 residues. The CDR3: CASSYSASSAVNEQFF. CDR3 nucleotide sequence: TGTGCCAGCAGTTACTCGGCATCCTCGGCGGTCAATGAGCAGTTCTTC.

The V and J genes are TRBV29-1 and TRBJ2-7; D remains unclear. V was trimmed by 0 bases and J by 0 bases, leaving 6 bases between them. Germline assignment: CDR1 SQVTM and CDR2 ANQGSEA. This CDR3 is 13 amino acids long. DNA of the CDR3: TGCAGCGTTGAAGATGGTGCCTCCTACGAGCAGTACTTC. Amino acids: CSVEDGASYEQYF.

The chain couples TRBV9 to TRBJ2-3; 11 positions match TRBD2. The CDR3 is 16 amino acids. The germline CDR1 and CDR2 sequences are SGDLS and YYNGEE. With 3 bases clipped from V and 0 bases from J, the junction kept 3 bases outside the gene matches. This CDR3 reads CASSGRTSGSTDTQYF. The DNA for the CDR3 is TGTGCCAGCAGCGGCCGGACTAGCGGGAGCACAGATACGCAGTATTTT.